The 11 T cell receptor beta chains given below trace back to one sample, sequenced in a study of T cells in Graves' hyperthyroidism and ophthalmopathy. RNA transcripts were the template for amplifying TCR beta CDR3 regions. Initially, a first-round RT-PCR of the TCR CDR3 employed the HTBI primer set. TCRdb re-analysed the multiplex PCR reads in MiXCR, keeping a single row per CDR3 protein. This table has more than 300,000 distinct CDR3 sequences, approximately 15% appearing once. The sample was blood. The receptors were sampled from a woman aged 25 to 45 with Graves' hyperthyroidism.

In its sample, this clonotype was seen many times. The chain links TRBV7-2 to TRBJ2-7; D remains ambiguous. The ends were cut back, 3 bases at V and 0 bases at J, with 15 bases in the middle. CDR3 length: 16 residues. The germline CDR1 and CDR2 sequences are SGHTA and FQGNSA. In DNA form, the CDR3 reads TGTGCCAGCAGCTTCGTTGTAACGGCGAGCTCCTACGAGCAGTACTTC. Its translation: CASSFVVTASSYEQYF.

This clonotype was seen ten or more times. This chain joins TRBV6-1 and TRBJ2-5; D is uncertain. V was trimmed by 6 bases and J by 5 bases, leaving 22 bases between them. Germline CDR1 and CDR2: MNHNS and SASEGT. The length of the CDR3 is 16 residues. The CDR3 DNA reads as TGTGCCAGCAGCTCAGGCGACGCATCCGAAGGGGAGACCCAGTACTTC. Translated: CASSSGDASEGETQYF.

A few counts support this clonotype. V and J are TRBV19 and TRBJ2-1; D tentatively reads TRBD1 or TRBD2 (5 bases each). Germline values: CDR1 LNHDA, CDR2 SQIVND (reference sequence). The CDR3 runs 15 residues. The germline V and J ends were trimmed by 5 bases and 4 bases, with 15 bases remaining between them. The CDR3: CASSLPGSRYNEQFF. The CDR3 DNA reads TGTGCCAGTAGTTTACCAGGGAGTCGATACAATGAGCAGTTCTTC.

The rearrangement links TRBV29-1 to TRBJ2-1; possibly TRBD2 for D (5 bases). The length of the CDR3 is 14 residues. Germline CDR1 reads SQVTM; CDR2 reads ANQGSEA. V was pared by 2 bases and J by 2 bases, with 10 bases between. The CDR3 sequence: CSVEREYTYNEQFF. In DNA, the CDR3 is TGCAGCGTTGAAAGGGAGTACACCTACAATGAGCAGTTCTTC.

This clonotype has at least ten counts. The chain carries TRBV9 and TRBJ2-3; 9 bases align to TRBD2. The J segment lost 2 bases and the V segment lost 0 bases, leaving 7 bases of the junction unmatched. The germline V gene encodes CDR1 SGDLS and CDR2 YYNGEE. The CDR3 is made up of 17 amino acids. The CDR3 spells CASSVAPAGGPTDTQYF. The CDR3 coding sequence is TGTGCCAGCAGCGTAGCTCCGGCGGGAGGGCCCACAGATACGCAGTATTTT.

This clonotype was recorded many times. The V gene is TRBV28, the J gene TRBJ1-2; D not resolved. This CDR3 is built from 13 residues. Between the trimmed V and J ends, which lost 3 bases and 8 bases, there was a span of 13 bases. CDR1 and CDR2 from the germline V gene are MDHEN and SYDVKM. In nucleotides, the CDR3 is TGTGCCAGCAGTTTCTCCTCGGCTCGGGGCTACACCTTC. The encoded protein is CASSFSSARGYTF.

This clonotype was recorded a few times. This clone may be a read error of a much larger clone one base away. The CDR3 bases are TGTGCCAGCAGTTTAATAGCGGGGAGCTTCTACAATGAGCAGTTCTTC. Protein sequence: CASSLIAGSFYNEQFF. The chain carries TRBV2 and TRBJ2-1; 8 nucleotides align to TRBD2. With V trimmed by 5 bases and J by 3 bases, 9 bases remained unmatched. This CDR3 has 16 amino acids. Germline CDR1 is SNHLY and CDR2 is FYNNEI.

CDR3 nucleotide sequence: TGTGCCAGCAGCGCCGACCCGGGGAGCACTAATGAAAAACTGTTTTTT. This encodes CASSADPGSTNEKLFF. The gene calls are TRBV2 and TRBJ1-4; D is unresolved. Between the trimmed V and J ends, which lost 6 bases and 2 bases, there was a span of 16 bases. CDR1 SNHLY and CDR2 FYNNEI come from the germline V gene. This CDR3 is built from 16 residues.

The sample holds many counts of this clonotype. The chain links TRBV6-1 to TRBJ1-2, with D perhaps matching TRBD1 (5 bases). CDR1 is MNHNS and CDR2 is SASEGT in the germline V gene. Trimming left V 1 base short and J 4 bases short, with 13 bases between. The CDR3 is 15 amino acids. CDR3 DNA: TGTGCCAGCAGTGAAGGGAGACAGCAATTCTATGGCTACACCTTC. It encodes CASSEGRQQFYGYTF.

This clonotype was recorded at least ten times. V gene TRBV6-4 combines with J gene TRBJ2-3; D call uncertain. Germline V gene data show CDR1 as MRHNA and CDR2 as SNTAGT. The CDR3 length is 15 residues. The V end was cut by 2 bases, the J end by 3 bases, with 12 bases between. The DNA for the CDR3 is TGTGCCAGCAGTGACCGTGGCCTTGCAACAGATACGCAGTATTTT. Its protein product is CASSDRGLATDTQYF.

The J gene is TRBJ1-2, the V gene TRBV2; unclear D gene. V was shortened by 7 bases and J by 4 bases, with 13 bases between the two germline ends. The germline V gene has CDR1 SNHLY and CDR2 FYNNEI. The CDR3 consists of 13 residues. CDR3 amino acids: CASNVVRTYGYTF. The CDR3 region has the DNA TGTGCCAGCAATGTTGTCAGGACCTATGGCTACACCTTC.